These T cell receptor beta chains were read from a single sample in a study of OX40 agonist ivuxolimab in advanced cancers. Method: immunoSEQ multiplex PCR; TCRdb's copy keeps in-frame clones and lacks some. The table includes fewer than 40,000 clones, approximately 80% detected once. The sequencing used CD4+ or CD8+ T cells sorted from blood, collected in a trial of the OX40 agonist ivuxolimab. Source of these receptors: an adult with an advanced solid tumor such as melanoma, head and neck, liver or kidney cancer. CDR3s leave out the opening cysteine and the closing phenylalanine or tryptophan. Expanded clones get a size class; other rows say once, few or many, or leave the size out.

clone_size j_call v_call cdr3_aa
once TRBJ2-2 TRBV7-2 ASSLSGTVSTGELF
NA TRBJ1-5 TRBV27 ASSSTEGPQH
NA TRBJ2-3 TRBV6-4 ASSLRAGGTDTQY
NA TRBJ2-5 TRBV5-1 ASQASGGLGQETQY
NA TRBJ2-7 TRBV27 ASSLTPAVSYEQY
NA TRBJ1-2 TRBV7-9 ASSLQGIGGYT
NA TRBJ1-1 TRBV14 ASSQFGGSRNTEAF
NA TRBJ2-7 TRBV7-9 ASNGQGAYEQY
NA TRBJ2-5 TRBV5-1 ASSSNGQETQY
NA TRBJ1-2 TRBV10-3 ATSDRVQDGYT
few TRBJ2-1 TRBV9 ASSVPSGGANEQF
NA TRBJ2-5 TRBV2 ASQREQETQY
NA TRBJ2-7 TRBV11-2 ASSLGTAGNEQY
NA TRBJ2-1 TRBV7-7 ASSLGLYNEQF
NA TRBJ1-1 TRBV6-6 ASSPSVVAF
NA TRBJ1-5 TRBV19 ASSIDPPDVRNQPQH
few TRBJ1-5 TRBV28 ASSLGSGGMQPQH
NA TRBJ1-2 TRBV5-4 ASSPRTGLQGDT
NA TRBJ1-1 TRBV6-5 ASSYTGPPPHTEAF
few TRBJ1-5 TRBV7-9 ASSLEGQPQH
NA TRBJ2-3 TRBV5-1 ASSLVLGLATDTQY
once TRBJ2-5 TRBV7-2 ASSLGVDPRGGETQY
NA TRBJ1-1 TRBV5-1 ASSSLRGVGTEAF
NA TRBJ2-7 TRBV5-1 ASSQTSGGAYEQY
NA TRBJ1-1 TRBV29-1 SVEDWDRNMNTEAF
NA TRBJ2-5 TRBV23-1 ASSHPGLQETQY
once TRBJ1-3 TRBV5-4 ASSLAPGSGNTIY
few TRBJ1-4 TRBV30 AWKRQGSTNEKLF
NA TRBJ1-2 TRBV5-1 ASSLVGSHGYT